This TCR beta chain came from a study of long-term antiretroviral therapy in people with HIV. Findings and caveats of the study: Regardless of time point, clones expanded before ART dominated the repertoire. Spans of CDR3 length were tighter for HIV repertoires than for controls. ART-treated samples gained diversity yet remained below transplant donor controls.

The V segment lost 6 bases and the J segment 7 bases; nucleotides outside the gene matches: 13. Per the germline V gene, CDR1 is LNHDA and CDR2 is SQIVND (reference sequence). CDR3 length: 15 amino acids. With survey level as its setting, the immunoSEQ assay was v3.0. In sequencing, roughly 40,000-50,000 T-cell genomes per sample were targeted. Only in-frame clones appear in the TCRdb table, and some are missing; sequencing was by immunoSEQ multiplex PCR. Of some 19,000 clones listed, around three quarters were seen once; the top ten hold about 6.9%. This clone was found a few times. Its antigen is still unknown.

The sample here was unsorted PBMCs, taken 2.2 years after starting antiretroviral therapy. The chain carries TRBV19 and TRBJ2-5, with 8 bases matching TRBD1. The sequence came from a man aged 50 to 59 with HIV. The CDR3 DNA follows: TGTGCCAGTAGCCCCGGGACAGGCTCGGGGTCGACCCAGTACTTC. It codes for CASSPGTGSGSTQYF.